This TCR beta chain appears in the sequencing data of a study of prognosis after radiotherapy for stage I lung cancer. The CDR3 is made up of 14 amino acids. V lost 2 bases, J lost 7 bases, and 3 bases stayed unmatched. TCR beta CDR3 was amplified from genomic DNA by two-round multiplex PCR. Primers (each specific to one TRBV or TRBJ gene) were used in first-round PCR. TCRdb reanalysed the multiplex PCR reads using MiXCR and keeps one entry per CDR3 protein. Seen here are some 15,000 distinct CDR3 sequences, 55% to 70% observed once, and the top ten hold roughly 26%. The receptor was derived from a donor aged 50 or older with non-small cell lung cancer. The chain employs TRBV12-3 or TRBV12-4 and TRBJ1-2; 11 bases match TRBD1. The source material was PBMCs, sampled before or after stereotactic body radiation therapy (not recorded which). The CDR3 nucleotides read TGTGCCAGCAGTTTATGGACAGGGGGCTTTGGCTACACCTTC. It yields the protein CASSLWTGGFGYTF.